This TCR beta chain was captured by sequencing in a study of T-cell reconstitution after alpha-beta-depleted transplantation in children (dated by TCRdb to 2016 to 2018). Broadly, across the study: Using TCR repertoire profiling, the study followed T-cell immune reconstitution in a quantitative way in children after TCRalphabeta/CD19-depleted allogeneic hematopoietic cell transplantation.

The study at large found these results: Over subsequent months, a decline in hyperexpanded clone frequencies was noted, and after one year, T-cell counts and TCRbeta diversity were mostly ascribed to newly produced T cells. In some patients, the high TCRbeta diversity seen at day 60 was put down to recipient T cells and intrathymic progenitors that had survived conditioning. Apparently early alphabetaT-cell count recovery about two months after transplant reportedly relied on only several hundred rapidly expanded clones derived from non-depleted graft cells.

The treatment or condition label here, explained by the study, means: allogeneic hematopoietic cell transplantation with graft depleted of TCRalphabeta T cells and CD19 B cells. Transplant recipients were children who received TCRalphabeta/CD19-depleted allogeneic hematopoietic cell grafts. V sheds 6 bases and J sheds 7 bases, leaving 9 bases between their ends. Including the terminal cysteine and phenylalanine, the CDR3 comprises 11 residues. Only the CDR3 portion is preserved as DNA: 33 bases, with reading frame beginning at the first base. CDR1 and CDR2 were assigned from the germline V gene (reference sequence) as DFQATT and SNEGSKA. The method behind the library was PCR. Data came from an Illumina HiSeq 2500. TCR library preparation used molecular barcoding, with unique molecular identifiers applied to normalize quantification of the TCRbeta repertoire. TCRdb handled the public reads itself, with Q25 trimming in fastp and clone calling in MiXCR, and kept productive beta chains. CDR3 protein duplicates are merged, each entry listing the most common genes and DNA. Present in this sample are approximately 1,000,000 distinct CDR3 sequences, roughly 29% of which were seen just once. Approximately 30% of the sample is held by the ten biggest clonotypes.

On this clonotype itself: The clone's antigen remains unknown. Within one base of it there is no much larger clone, and no base qualities were kept.

This specimen was PBMCs, mostly from graft donor cells, taken 360 days after TCRalphabeta/CD19-depleted stem cell transplant. This sequence uses TRBV20-1 and TRBJ2-2; the D gene is not confidently resolved. The clonotype was recovered from a boy in the first two years of life who had a stem cell transplant for SCID, so the T cells may come from the graft donor. CDR3 sequence: CSAPLNGELFF. DNA sequence: TGCAGTGCCCCCCTTAACGGGGAGCTGTTTTTT.